These T cell receptor delta chains were read from a single sample in a study of gamma-delta chains in newborns, infants, children. TCRdb re-called clones from the reads via CATT. The data hold fewer than 15,000 delta-chain clones, with less than 9.5% observed a single time. Sequencing was carried out using blood. The receptors were gathered from a child who was a newborn, infant or young child, either healthy, febrile or measles-vaccinated (not recorded which). CDR3s include the opening cysteine and the closing phenylalanine or tryptophan. A D gene is named only where the DNA matches it firmly. The listing skips clone size in some rows; elsewhere it reads once, few, many or a size class.

j_gene	d_gene	abundance	v_gene	CDR3aa	CDR3nt
TRDJ3	TRDD3	few	TRDV2	CACDRLGDTSWDTRQMFF	TGTGCCTGTGACCGCTTGGGGGATACCTCCTGGGACACCCGACAGATGTTTTTC
TRDJ3	TRDD3	.	TRDV2	CACDTVYWGIQYTRQMFF	TGTGCCTGTGACACCGTGTACTGGGGTATACAATATACCCGACAGATGTTTTTC
TRDJ3	.	few	TRDV2	CACGTLLGDSWDTRQMFF	TGTGCCTGTGGCACCCTACTGGGAGACTCCTGGGACACCCGACAGATGTTTTTC
TRDJ3	.	few	TRDV2	CACDFLGSPWDTRQMFF	TGTGCCTGTGATTTCCTGGGGAGCCCCTGGGACACCCGACAGATGTTTTTC
TRDJ3	TRDD3	.	TRDV2	CACDTGLGVSSWDTRQMFF	TGTGCCTGTGACACCGGACTGGGGGTTAGCTCCTGGGACACCCGACAGATGTTCTTC
TRDJ2	TRDD3	.	TRDV2	CACDSLGVLPLTAQLFF	TGTGCCTGTGACTCCCTGGGGGTTCTCCCTTTGACAGCACAACTCTTCTTT
TRDJ3	TRDD3	few	TRDV2	CACDTVGDLSSWDTRQMFF	TGTGCCTGTGACACCGTGGGGGATCTGAGCTCCTGGGACACCCGACAGATGTTTTTC
TRDJ1	TRDD3	.	TRDV2	CACDFLGDTYTDKLIF	TGTGCCTGTGATTTCCTGGGGGATACGTACACCGATAAACTCATCTTT
TRDJ3	TRDD3	few	TRDV2	CACDTVSGGLGSWDTRQMFF	TGTGCCTGTGACACCGTCTCTGGGGGATTGGGCTCCTGGGACACCCGACAGATGTTTTTC
TRDJ3	TRDD3	large	TRDV2	CACDVLGDSSWDTRQMFF	TGTGCCTGTGACGTACTGGGGGATAGCTCCTGGGACACCCGACAGATGTTTTTC
TRDJ1	TRDD3	.	TRDV1	CALGELSPTGGLGPDKLIF	TGTGCTCTTGGGGAACTCAGCCCTACTGGGGGACTCGGTCCCGATAAACTCATCTTT
TRDJ3	TRDD3	few	TRDV2	CACDTGGYMSWDTRQMFF	TGTGCCTGTGACACTGGGGGATACATGTCCTGGGACACCCGACAGATGTTTTTC
TRDJ2	TRDD3	few	TRDV2	CACDPIYYWGVRRAAQPFF	TGTGCCTGTGATCCCATTTATTACTGGGGGGTAAGGAGGGCAGCACAACCCTTCTTT
TRDJ3	TRDD3	.	TRDV2	CACDQLGDSSWDTRQMFF	TGTGCCTGTGATCAACTGGGGGACAGCTCCTGGGACACCCGACAGATGTTTTTC
TRDJ3	.	.	TRDV2	CACDAAGGSSWDTRQMFF	TGTGCCTGTGACGCCGCGGGGGGTAGCTCCTGGGACACCCGACAGATGTTTTTC
TRDJ3	.	few	TRDV2	CACDLTGSSWDTRQMFF	TGTGCCTGTGACCTTACTGGTAGCTCCTGGGACACCCGACAGATGTTTTTC
TRDJ3	TRDD3	.	TRDV2	CACDTVGDTQRSWDTRQMFF	TGTGCCTGTGACACCGTGGGGGATACGCAGCGCTCCTGGGACACCCGACAGATGTTTTTC
TRDJ3	TRDD3	.	TRDV2	CACDITGGPSSWDTRQMFF	TGTGCCTGTGACATTACTGGGGGGCCCAGCTCCTGGGACACCCGACAGATGTTTTTC
TRDJ2	.	few	TRDV3	CAFRGLTAQLFF	TGTGCCTTTAGGGGATTGACAGCACAACTCTTCTTT
TRDJ3	.	few	TRDV2	CACDTDRRIAGSWDTRQMFF	TGTGCCTGTGACACGGACCGGAGGATAGCGGGCTCCTGGGACACCCGACAGATGTTTTTC
TRDJ3	TRDD3	.	TRDV2	CACDTWGSGSWDTRQMFF	TGTGCCTGTGACACCTGGGGGAGCGGCTCCTGGGACACCCGACAGATGTTTTTC
TRDJ3	TRDD3	many	TRDV2	CACDWGISWDTRQMFF	TGTGCCTGTGACTGGGGGATATCCTGGGACACCCGACAGATGTTTTTC
TRDJ3	.	.	TRDV2	CACDVLPDSWDTRQMFF	TGTGCCTGTGACGTCCTCCCGGACTCCTGGGACACCCGACAGATGTTTTTC
TRDJ3	TRDD3	few	TRDV2	CACDTLVLGEPDSWDTRQMFF	TGTGCCTGTGACACTCTCGTACTGGGGGAACCCGACTCCTGGGACACCAGACAGATGTTTTTC
TRDJ3	TRDD3	few	TRDV2	CACDKVLGVTSWDTRQMFF	TGTGCCTGTGACAAAGTACTGGGGGTCACCTCCTGGGACACCCGACAGATGTTTTTC
TRDJ1	TRDD3	few	TRDV2	CACDTGNLVLGGPYTDKLIF	TGTGCCTGTGACACCGGGAATTTGGTACTGGGGGGTCCGTACACCGATAAACTCATCTTT
TRDJ1	TRDD3	.	TRDV2	CACDTGGDKLIF	TGTGCCTGTGACACTGGGGGAGATAAACTCATCTTT
TRDJ3	TRDD3	many	TRDV2	CACDPVLGDIPDTRQMFF	TGTGCCTGTGACCCCGTACTGGGGGATATCCCGGACACCCGACAGATGTTTTTC
TRDJ3	TRDD3	.	TRDV2	CACDPVLGDTRWDTRQMFF	TGTGCCTGTGACCCCGTACTGGGGGATACACGCTGGGACACCCGACAGATGTTTTTC
TRDJ3	TRDD3	.	TRDV2	CACDTVLGAISWDTRQMFF	TGTGCCTGTGACACCGTACTGGGGGCCATCTCCTGGGACACCCGACAGATGTTTTTC
TRDJ3	.	.	TRDV2	CACDAVGTWDTRQMFF	TGTGCCTGTGACGCCGTAGGGACCTGGGACACCCGACAGATGTTTTTC
TRDJ3	TRDD3	.	TRDV2	CACDSGYWGIPWDTRQMFF	TGTGCCTGTGACTCTGGCTACTGGGGGATACCCTGGGACACCCGACAGATGTTTTTC
TRDJ2	TRDD3	medium-sized	TRDV2	CACDILGDTPLTAQLFF	TGTGCCTGTGACATACTGGGGGATACGCCTTTGACAGCACAACTCTTCTTT
TRDJ2	TRDD3	.	TRDV2	CACDPMGGWGAQLFF	TGTGCCTGTGACCCCATGGGGGGATGGGGGGCACAACTCTTCTTT
TRDJ1	.	few	TRDV2	CACVFLGDTDKLIF	TGTGCCTGTGTCTTCCTGGGGGACACCGATAAACTCATCTTT
TRDJ1	TRDD3	.	TRDV1	CALSYWGIKYTDKPIF	TGTGCTCTTTCCTACTGGGGGATAAAGTACACCGATAAACCCATCTTT
TRDJ3	TRDD3	.	TRDV2	CACDTVLGDKKSSWDTRQMFF	TGTGCCTGTGACACCGTACTGGGGGATAAAAAAAGCTCCTGGGACACCCGACAGATGTTTTTC
TRDJ3	TRDD3	few	TRDV2	CACDTSWGGSWDTRQMFF	TGTGCCTGTGACACCTCCTGGGGGGGCTCCTGGGACACCCGACAGATGTTTTTC
TRDJ3	TRDD3	few	TRDV2	CARDWGTSWDTRQMFF	TGTGCCCGTGACTGGGGGACTTCCTGGGACACCCGACAGATGTTTTTC
TRDJ2	TRDD3	few	TRAV29/DV5	CAATEPGGYGPTAQLFF	TGTGCAGCAACAGAACCTGGGGGATACGGTCCGACAGCACAACTCTTCTTT